This T cell receptor (beta chain) was sequenced for a study of T cells in Graves' hyperthyroidism and ophthalmopathy. This clonotype was counted many times. Authors of the study amplified TCR beta CDR3 regions from RNA transcripts. HTBI primers were the set used in a first-round RT-PCR of the TCR CDR3. TCRdb re-called the multiplex PCR reads with MiXCR, one entry per CDR3 protein. The data contain under 550,000 distinct CDR3 sequences, around 13% of them singletons. V shed 4 bases, J shed 1 base, and the junction held 11 bases outside the gene matches. CDR1 SEHNR and CDR2 FQNEAQ come from the germline V gene (reference sequence). The length of the CDR3 is 18 residues.

The V gene is TRBV7-9, the J gene TRBJ2-1; TRBD1 aligns across 9 bases. The sequenced sample was blood. The receptor was isolated from a woman aged 18-29 years with Graves' hyperthyroidism. CDR3 nucleotides: TGTGCCAGCAGCTCCCCGGGACAGGGTGGAGGGTCCTACAATGAGCAGTTCTTC. Translated: CASSSPGQGGGSYNEQFF.